This T cell receptor beta chain was found in a study of blood T cells in healthy people across ages. The V end was cut by 3 bases, the J end by 11 bases, with 25 bases between. Germline CDR1 reads MNHEY; CDR2 reads SMNVEV (reference sequence). The CDR3 contains 16 residues. PCR was performed a second time for about 7 to 12 cycles using a sample-barcoded 5' primer and a J-beta primer mix. TCRdb redid the calling of the 5' RACE reads with MiXCR, one entry per CDR3 protein. The table includes some 860,000 distinct CDR3 sequences, around three fifths detected once. The genes are TRBV27 and TRBJ2-5; TRBD1 is a possible D gene (6 bases). The clonotype comes from a man aged 35 to 55 in good health. Material for sequencing was blood. The CDR3, as DNA: TGTGCCAGCAGTTTGATGGGGGCAGGTGTTGCCAATGAGCAGTACTTC. It codes for CASSLMGAGVANEQYF.